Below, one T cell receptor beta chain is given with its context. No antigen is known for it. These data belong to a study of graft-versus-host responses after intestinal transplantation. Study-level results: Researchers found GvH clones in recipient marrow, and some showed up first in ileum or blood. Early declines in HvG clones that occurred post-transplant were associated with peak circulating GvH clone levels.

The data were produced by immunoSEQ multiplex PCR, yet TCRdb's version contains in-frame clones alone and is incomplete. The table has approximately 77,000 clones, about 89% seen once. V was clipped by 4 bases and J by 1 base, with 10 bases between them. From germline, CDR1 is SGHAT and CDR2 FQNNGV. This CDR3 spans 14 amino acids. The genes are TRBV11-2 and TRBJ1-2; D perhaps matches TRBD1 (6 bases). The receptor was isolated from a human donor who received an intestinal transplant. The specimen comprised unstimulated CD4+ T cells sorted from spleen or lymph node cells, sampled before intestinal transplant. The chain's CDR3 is CASSSGQINYGYTF. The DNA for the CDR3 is TGTGCCAGCAGCTCCGGACAGATTAACTATGGCTACACCTTC.